Listed below are T cell receptor beta chains from one sample, sequenced in a study of cytomegalovirus exposure and HLA in healthy donors. The assay was immunoSEQ multiplex PCR, and TCRdb's table has in-frame clones only and misses some. This repertoire shows under 150,000 clones, around nine tenths found once; its top ten account for roughly 9.4%. Sequencing was carried out using PBMCs. These receptors were obtained from a man aged 18 to 35 in good health and CMV-seropositive. CDR3s include the opening cysteine and the closing phenylalanine or tryptophan. The order of the fields is D gene, V gene, J gene, clone size, CDR3 protein, CDR3 DNA. The D gene is left open where the match is weak. Clone size is stated in some rows and not others, as once, few, many or a class when expanded.

d_call: .
v_call: TRBV5-1
j_call: TRBJ1-1
clone_size: .
cdr3_aa: CASSLGGRNTEAFF
cdr3_nt: TGCGCCAGCAGCTTGGGCGGGAGGAACACTGAAGCTTTCTTT

d_call: .
v_call: TRBV19
j_call: TRBJ1-2
clone_size: .
cdr3_aa: CASSVRAGLNYGYTF
cdr3_nt: TGTGCCAGTAGTGTCAGAGCGGGACTAAACTATGGCTACACCTTC

d_call: .
v_call: TRBV21-1
j_call: TRBJ1-2
clone_size: .
cdr3_aa: CASSKGRQGAKNYGYTF
cdr3_nt: TGTGCCAGCAGCAAGGGGAGACAGGGGGCAAAGAACTATGGCTACACCTTC

d_call: .
v_call: TRBV19
j_call: TRBJ1-2
clone_size: few
cdr3_aa: CARRPPGRTTYGYTF
cdr3_nt: TGTGCCAGAAGGCCCCCAGGGAGGACCACCTATGGCTACACCTTC

d_call: .
v_call: TRBV7-7
j_call: TRBJ2-1
clone_size: .
cdr3_aa: CASSFPGRYNEQFF
cdr3_nt: TGTGCCAGCAGCTTCCCAGGGCGATACAATGAGCAGTTCTTC

d_call: .
v_call: TRBV5-3
j_call: TRBJ2-3
clone_size: .
cdr3_aa: CARSLYSHCCADTQYF
cdr3_nt: TGTGCCAGAAGCTTGTACAGCCACTGCTGCGCAGATACGCAGTATTTT

d_call: .
v_call: TRBV30
j_call: TRBJ1-4
clone_size: .
cdr3_aa: CAWSVHRQTATGNEKLFF
cdr3_nt: TGTGCCTGGAGTGTACACAGGCAGACGGCCACTGGGAATGAAAAACTGTTTTTT

d_call: TRBD1
v_call: TRBV6-5
j_call: TRBJ1-4
clone_size: .
cdr3_aa: CASSSRDRGDEKLFF
cdr3_nt: TGTGCCAGCAGTTCCCGGGACAGGGGAGATGAAAAACTGTTTTTT

d_call: .
v_call: TRBV27
j_call: TRBJ2-3
clone_size: once
cdr3_aa: CASSLRQATDTQYF
cdr3_nt: TGTGCCAGCAGTTTACGGCAGGCCACAGATACGCAGTATTTT

d_call: .
v_call: TRBV30
j_call: TRBJ1-3
clone_size: .
cdr3_aa: CAWSVAADVGGNTIYF
cdr3_nt: TGTGCCTGGAGTGTAGCGGCGGACGTCGGTGGTAACACCATATATTTT

d_call: TRBD2
v_call: TRBV14
j_call: TRBJ2-1
clone_size: .
cdr3_aa: CASSQDPGLAGDRQFF
cdr3_nt: TGTGCCAGCAGCCAAGATCCGGGACTAGCGGGAGATCGGCAGTTCTTC

d_call: .
v_call: TRBV29-1
j_call: TRBJ2-1
clone_size: .
cdr3_aa: CSVEAGPTVGDEQFF
cdr3_nt: TGCAGCGTTGAGGCAGGGCCGACGGTTGGGGATGAGCAGTTCTTC

d_call: TRBD2
v_call: TRBV5-1
j_call: TRBJ2-5
clone_size: once
cdr3_aa: CASSPGLASGTMRTQYF
cdr3_nt: TGCGCCAGCTCACCGGGCTTGGCTAGCGGGACTATGAGGACCCAGTACTTC

d_call: .
v_call: TRBV6-1
j_call: TRBJ1-2
clone_size: .
cdr3_aa: CASSEAGRAQANYGYTF
cdr3_nt: TGTGCCAGCAGTGAAGCGGGCAGGGCCCAAGCTAACTATGGCTACACCTTC

d_call: TRBD1
v_call: TRBV5-1
j_call: TRBJ2-2
clone_size: .
cdr3_aa: CASRFQGDTGELFF
cdr3_nt: TGCGCCAGCAGATTTCAGGGGGACACCGGGGAGCTGTTTTTT

d_call: TRBD1
v_call: TRBV5-1
j_call: TRBJ1-1
clone_size: .
cdr3_aa: CASSQGQGGTEAFF
cdr3_nt: TGCGCCAGCAGCCAAGGACAGGGTGGCACTGAAGCTTTCTTT

d_call: .
v_call: TRBV7-8
j_call: TRBJ1-5
clone_size: .
cdr3_aa: CASSGSGRDGNQPQHF
cdr3_nt: TGTGCCAGCAGCGGCTCGGGAAGGGATGGCAATCAGCCCCAGCATTTT

d_call: TRBD2
v_call: TRBV5-6
j_call: TRBJ2-3
clone_size: .
cdr3_aa: CASSRTSGGAVGTDTQYF
cdr3_nt: TGTGCCAGCAGCCGGACTAGCGGGGGAGCTGTTGGCACAGATACGCAGTATTTT

d_call: .
v_call: TRBV27
j_call: TRBJ2-1
clone_size: .
cdr3_aa: CASSPIGQGGDEQFF
cdr3_nt: TGTGCCAGCAGTCCGATCGGTCAGGGCGGCGATGAGCAGTTCTTC

d_call: TRBD1
v_call: TRBV2
j_call: TRBJ2-5
clone_size: .
cdr3_aa: CASRVRGGETQYF
cdr3_nt: TGTGCCAGCAGAGTAAGAGGGGGCGAGACCCAGTACTTC

d_call: .
v_call: TRBV9
j_call: TRBJ2-1
clone_size: .
cdr3_aa: CASSVGVGLAPNEQFF
cdr3_nt: TGTGCCAGCAGCGTAGGAGTCGGGCTAGCGCCTAATGAGCAGTTCTTC

d_call: TRBD1
v_call: TRBV11-2
j_call: TRBJ1-6
clone_size: .
cdr3_aa: CASSQAYRGSNYNSPLHF
cdr3_nt: TGTGCCAGCAGCCAGGCCTACAGGGGAAGTAATTATAATTCACCCCTCCACTTT

d_call: .
v_call: TRBV18
j_call: TRBJ2-7
clone_size: .
cdr3_aa: CASSPGGSYSEQYF
cdr3_nt: TGTGCCAGCTCACCCGGGGGAAGTTACAGCGAGCAGTACTTC

d_call: .
v_call: TRBV27
j_call: TRBJ2-7
clone_size: .
cdr3_aa: CASSLMGALGANSYEQYF
cdr3_nt: TGTGCCAGCAGTTTAATGGGGGCGTTAGGGGCGAATTCCTACGAGCAGTACTTC

d_call: .
v_call: TRBV9
j_call: TRBJ1-5
clone_size: .
cdr3_aa: CASSAYGAEDQPQHF
cdr3_nt: TGTGCCAGCAGCGCCTATGGGGCAGAAGATCAGCCCCAGCATTTT

d_call: .
v_call: TRBV29-1
j_call: TRBJ2-1
clone_size: .
cdr3_aa: CSVVPDSNNEQFF
cdr3_nt: TGCAGCGTCGTCCCGGACAGTAACAATGAGCAGTTCTTC